These 31 T cell receptor beta chains share one sample of origin, sequenced in a study of shared clonotypes between healthy human individuals. Measured with immunoSEQ multiplex PCR; TCRdb has only the in-frame clones, and not every one. The sample contains 1.4 million or so clones, approximately 98.5% of which appear only once. The specimen sequenced was naive CD4+ T cells sorted from blood. Regarding subset: CD45RA+ positively selected. The receptors derive from a man aged 25 to 40 in good health.

Only one count was recorded for this clone. The rearrangement links TRBV29-1 to TRBJ1-1; TRBD1 is a possible D gene (6 bases). The length of the CDR3 is 14 residues. Germline CDR1 and CDR2: SQVTM and ANQGSEA. V lost 4 bases and J lost 4, with 16 bases in between. The CDR3 spells CSVAKRDISTEAFF. CDR3 nucleotide sequence: TGCAGCGTTGCGAAAAGGGACATAAGCACTGAAGCTTTCTTT.

The chain combines TRBV11-3 with TRBJ2-7; 9 nucleotides agree with TRBD2. This CDR3 region has 13 residues. V lost 4 bases, J lost 4 bases, and 2 bases stayed unmatched. Germline CDR1 reads SGHNT; CDR2 reads YENEEA. The DNA of the CDR3 is TGTGCCAGCAGCTCGCGGGAGGGGTACGAGCAGTACTTC. Translation gives CASSSREGYEQYF.

As for this clone: The same CDR3 is also encoded by other DNA sequences in this sample. The V and J genes are TRBV9 and TRBJ2-3, with 9 bases that match TRBD2. The CDR3 totals 14 residues. CDR1 SGDLS and CDR2 YYNGEE come from the germline V gene. V lost 0 bases and J lost 4; bases outside the gene matches: 0. CDR3 residues: CASSVVAGADTQYF. Written as DNA, the CDR3 is TGTGCCAGCAGCGTAGTAGCGGGAGCAGATACGCAGTATTTT. The full variable domain, in which reference TRBV9 and TRBJ2-3 provide the parts outside the CDR3, is DSGVTQTPKHLITATGQRVTLRCSPRSGDLSVYWYQQSLDQGLQFLIQYYNGEERAKGNILERFSAQQFPDLHSELNLSSLELGDSALYFCASSVVAGADTQYFGPGTRLTVL.

The V call is TRBV4-1, the J call TRBJ2-7; 10 bases map to TRBD2. In germline, CDR1 is MGHRA, CDR2 YSYEKL. The J segment lost 3 bases and the V segment lost 4 bases, leaving 9 bases of the junction unmatched. The CDR3 has 16 amino acids. The CDR3 DNA reads TGCGCCAGCAGCCCATTAGCGGGAGGACATCTCTACGAGCAGTACTTC. It codes for CASSPLAGGHLYEQYF.

The CDR3 here is CSVGDGYTF. Here the CDR3 DNA reads TGCAGTGTGGGTGATGGCTACACCTTC. The chain has TRBV20-1 and TRBJ1-2; D remains ambiguous. The CDR3 length is 9 residues. The germline V gene has CDR1 DFQATT and CDR2 SNEGSKA (reference sequence). The V gene lost 7 bases and the J gene lost 6 bases, with 6 bases spanning the gap.

This clone was recorded only once. The CDR3 is CASSLASTSAEQFF. CDR3 bases: TGCGCCAGCAGCTTGGCCTCAACGTCCGCTGAGCAGTTCTTC. The chain employs TRBV5-1 and TRBJ2-1; D remains ambiguous. Germline V CDR1 and CDR2: SGHRS, YFSETQ. This CDR3 contains 14 residues. V lost 0 bases to trimming and J lost 9 bases, with 13 bases between them.

J is TRBJ2-7 and V is TRBV19; 7 nucleotides match TRBD2. CDR1 is LNHDA and CDR2 is SQIVND in the germline V gene (reference sequence). V lost 9 bases, J lost 4 bases, and 15 bases stayed unmatched. The CDR3 length is 15 residues. As DNA, the CDR3 is TGTGCCAGCCGGCGGGAGCATGGTACCCCTTACGAGCAGTACTTC. This sequence encodes CASRREHGTPYEQYF.

V and J are TRBV7-9 and TRBJ2-2, with unresolved D. Looked up from germline, CDR1 is SEHNR and CDR2 is FQNEAQ (reference sequence). The length of the CDR3 is 16 residues. V lost 4 bases and J 3 bases, leaving 15 bases between the germline ends. The CDR3 DNA reads as TGTGCCAGCAGCTCTACATGGGAAGGGTACACCGGGGAGCTGTTTTTT. This sequence encodes CASSSTWEGYTGELFF.

The chain has TRBV9 and TRBJ2-3; no firm D call. The CDR3 is 14 amino acids. The V end was cut by 4 bases, the J end by 4 bases, with 13 bases between. CDR1 is SGDLS and CDR2 is YYNGEE in the germline V gene. CDR3 coding DNA: TGTGCCAGCAGCCCGAGAGTCGGGTCAGATACGCAGTATTTT. This encodes CASSPRVGSDTQYF.

The chain uses TRBV9 and TRBJ2-5, with D possibly being TRBD2 (6 bases). Germline CDR1 is SGDLS and CDR2 is YYNGEE. The CDR3 is 15 amino acids. Trimming stripped 4 bases from V and 5 bases from J, with 18 bases between. CDR3 in amino acids: CASSPAAGTFETQYF. DNA of the CDR3: TGTGCCAGCAGCCCAGCAGCGGGTACGTTTGAGACCCAGTACTTC. The full variable domain, in which reference TRBV9 and TRBJ2-5 provide the parts outside the CDR3, is DSGVTQTPKHLITATGQRVTLRCSPRSGDLSVYWYQQSLDQGLQFLIQYYNGEERAKGNILERFSAQQFPDLHSELNLSSLELGDSALYFCASSPAAGTFETQYFGPGTRLLVL.

This chain links TRBV7-9 with TRBJ1-1; weak D call: TRBD1 (5 bases). CDR1 is SEHNR and CDR2 is FQNEAQ in the germline V gene (reference sequence). The CDR3 has 14 amino acids. V shed 5 bases and J shed 0 bases, with 10 bases lying between them. The CDR3 sequence is CASSRGDMNTEAFF. CDR3 bases: TGTGCCAGCAGCCGAGGGGATATGAACACTGAAGCTTTCTTT. The variable domain in full, with the rest retrieved from reference TRBV7-9 and TRBJ1-1, is DTGVSQNPRHKITKRGQNVTFRCDPISEHNRLYWYRQTLGQGPEFLTYFQNEAQLEKSRLLSDRFSAERPKGSFSTLEIQRTEQGDSAMYLCASSRGDMNTEAFFGQGTRLTVV.

The V and J genes are TRBV6-1 and TRBJ1-4; D remains ambiguous. Germline V CDR1 and CDR2: MNHNS, SASEGT. The CDR3 is 15 amino acids. Trimming cost V 6 bases and J 8 bases, with 19 bases left between them. For the CDR3, the DNA is TGTGCCAGCAGCGTCGCGACAAGGGCGAACGAAAAACTGTTTTTT. Translated, it gives CASSVATRANEKLFF.

The chain has TRBV7-6 and TRBJ2-7; TRBD2 aligns across 7 bases. The CDR3 is 15 residues long. CDR1 and CDR2 (germline): SGHVS, FNYEAQ. V shed 5 bases, J shed 3 bases, and the junction held 10 bases outside the gene matches. DNA for the CDR3: TGTGCCAGCAGCCACACAGACAGCGGGGACTACGAGCAGTACTTC. Encoded protein: CASSHTDSGDYEQYF.

The V gene is TRBV6-1, the J gene TRBJ2-1; TRBD1 might be the D (6 bases). V was clipped by 2 bases and J by 7 bases, with 27 bases between them. In germline, CDR1 is MNHNS, CDR2 SASEGT. The CDR3 has 19 amino acids. The CDR3 loop reads CASSEIWPAGTIRDNEQFF. CDR3 coding DNA: TGTGCCAGCAGTGAAATTTGGCCAGCCGGGACAATTAGGGATAATGAGCAGTTCTTC.

J is TRBJ2-5 and V is TRBV4-1, with D unresolved. The V gene lost 6 bases and the J gene lost 4 bases, with 9 bases spanning the gap. There are 12 residues in the CDR3. From germline, CDR1 is MGHRA and CDR2 YSYEKL. Written as DNA, the CDR3 is TGCGCCAGCAGTCAACCTAGAGAGACCCAGTACTTC. It translates to CASSQPRETQYF.

V is TRBV10-1 and J is TRBJ2-1; either TRBD1 or TRBD2 may supply D (5 bases each). Per the germline V gene, CDR1 is WNHNN and CDR2 is SYGVQD (reference sequence). V was trimmed by 0 bases and J by 8 bases, leaving 8 bases between them. The CDR3 extends over 13 amino acids. The CDR3 DNA reads TGCGCCAGCAGTGAGTCAGGGACCCATGAGCAGTTCTTC. Protein sequence: CASSESGTHEQFF.

This clone is a singleton in its sample. The rearrangement joins TRBV11-2 to TRBJ2-7; TRBD1 is a possible D gene (6 bases). V was trimmed by 7 bases and J by 7 bases, leaving 20 bases between them. The CDR3 covers 14 residues. Germline V gene lookup returns CDR1 SGHAT and CDR2 FQNNGV. CDR3 sequence (DNA): TGTGCCAGCACCCCTGAAGGGGGTTTGGGTGAGCAGTACTTC. As protein: CASTPEGGLGEQYF.

As regards this clone: The identical CDR3 is also encoded by other nucleotide sequences in the sample. The rearrangement links TRBV7-9 to TRBJ1-1; D remains ambiguous. Trimming removed 4 bases from V and 4 bases from J, with 10 bases in between. This CDR3 is 13 amino acids long. CDR1 is SEHNR, CDR2 FQNEAQ, per germline (reference sequence). The CDR3 DNA sequence: TGTGCCAGCAGCTCCCCCCCCGGCACTGAAGCTTTCTTT. Its protein product is CASSSPPGTEAFF.

The chain employs TRBV27 and TRBJ2-1; D possibly corresponds to TRBD2 (5 bases). V was cut by 6 bases and J by 0 bases, with 12 bases left in between. This CDR3 spans 15 amino acids. Germline assignment: CDR1 MNHEY and CDR2 SMNVEV (reference sequence). The CDR3 is CASRVAQSSYNEQFF. The DNA of the CDR3 is TGTGCCAGCAGAGTAGCGCAAAGCTCCTACAATGAGCAGTTCTTC.

The rearrangement links TRBV2 to TRBJ1-5; D gene ambiguous. The germline V gene encodes CDR1 SNHLY and CDR2 FYNNEI. The CDR3 covers 18 residues. V shed 4 bases and J shed 0 bases, with 19 bases lying between them. The CDR3 DNA is TGTGCCAGCAGTGTAGGTCGGGGTTTTGATCATAGCAATCAGCCCCAGCATTTT. Translating it yields CASSVGRGFDHSNQPQHF.

The chain employs TRBV10-3 and TRBJ2-1, with D maybe TRBD1 (6 bases). Germline V CDR1 and CDR2: ENHRY, SYGVKD. The CDR3 has 14 amino acids. V lost 11 bases and J lost 8, with 22 bases in between. CDR3 loop: CASIRDTYGDEQFF. CDR3 coding DNA: TGTGCCTCAATCCGGGACACCTATGGGGATGAGCAGTTCTTC.

The V and J genes are TRBV5-4 and TRBJ2-7; 12 bases match TRBD2. V gave up 10 bases and J gave up 4 bases; unmatched junction bases: 6. The CDR3 is 13 residues long. Looked up from germline, CDR1 is SGHNT and CDR2 is YYREEE (reference sequence). This CDR3 is CALGLAGEYEQYF. DNA for the CDR3: TGTGCCCTGGGACTAGCGGGCGAGTACGAGCAGTACTTC.

As for this clone: Other nucleotide sequences from this sample produce the same CDR3. The chain is built from TRBV10-1 and TRBJ2-3; D is unresolved. V dropped 2 bases and J dropped 6 bases, with 6 bases sitting between them. This CDR3 is built from 12 residues. Germline values: CDR1 WNHNN, CDR2 SYGVQD (reference sequence). The chain's CDR3 is CASSESGDTQYF. The CDR3 DNA sequence: TGCGCCAGCAGTGAGAGTGGGGATACGCAGTATTTT.

The chain carries TRBV7-2 and TRBJ1-2, with 9 bases matching TRBD1. Germline V CDR1 and CDR2: SGHTA, FQGNSA. The CDR3 has 13 residues. With 5 bases clipped from V and 7 bases from J, the junction kept 5 bases outside the gene matches. CDR3 in amino acids: CASSADRGSGYTF. The CDR3 region has the DNA TGTGCCAGCAGCGCGGACAGGGGAAGTGGCTACACCTTC.

V usage is TRBV7-9 and J usage is TRBJ2-4; tentatively, D is TRBD1 or TRBD2 (5 bases each). Trimming removed 5 bases at V and 0 bases at J, with 20 bases between. This CDR3 contains 18 residues. Germline V gene data show CDR1 as SEHNR and CDR2 as FQNEAQ (reference sequence). This chain's CDR3 is CASSEEPRGTLAKNIQYF. DNA of the CDR3: TGTGCCAGCAGCGAGGAGCCGAGAGGGACGTTAGCCAAAAACATTCAGTACTTC.

The V gene is TRBV4-3, the J gene TRBJ2-2; TRBD1 aligns across 7 bases. CDR1 LGHNA and CDR2 YSLEER come from the germline V gene. CDR3 length: 17 amino acids. J was trimmed by 5 bases and V by 2 bases; bases with no gene match: 11. The CDR3 loop is CASSQSVGGDLTGELFF. CDR3 bases: TGCGCCAGCAGCCAATCCGTAGGGGGCGACCTTACCGGGGAGCTGTTTTTT.

This clone has just one count. This chain connects TRBV6-6 to TRBJ2-6; D unclear. The germline V gene has CDR1 MNHNY and CDR2 SVGAGI (reference sequence). The CDR3 contains 12 residues. Trimming took 11 bases from V and 2 from J, leaving 7 bases between them. Here the CDR3 DNA reads TGTGCCGTTGCAGCTGGGGCCAACGTCCTGACTTTC. Translated: CAVAAGANVLTF.

The chain links TRBV18 to TRBJ2-3, with D unresolved. Trimming left V 3 bases short and J 0 bases short, with 16 bases between. CDR1 KGHSH and CDR2 LQKENI come from the germline V gene. The CDR3 is made up of 17 amino acids. CDR3 in amino acids: CASSPGFGGLSTDTQYF. The CDR3 DNA sequence: TGTGCCAGCTCACCGGGGTTCGGCGGTTTAAGCACAGATACGCAGTATTTT.

In the case of this clone: The same CDR3 can be traced to other DNA sequences in this sample. The chain combines TRBV20-1 with TRBJ2-7, with D unclear. The CDR3 is 9 amino acids. Trimming stripped 6 bases from V and 4 bases from J, with 4 bases between. Germline CDR1 reads DFQATT; CDR2 reads SNEGSKA (reference sequence). CDR3 sequence: CSAGYEQYF. CDR3 bases: TGCAGTGCAGGGTACGAGCAGTACTTC.

The CDR3 coding sequence is TGTGCCAGCTCACCACAGCGGGAGGTCTACAATGAGCAGTTCTTC. Protein: CASSPQREVYNEQFF. The rearrangement joins TRBV18 to TRBJ2-1; 9 bases align to TRBD2. The trim removed 1 base at V and 3 bases at J, leaving 1 base unmatched. This CDR3 contains 15 residues. Germline V gene lookup returns CDR1 KGHSH and CDR2 LQKENI.

V gene TRBV18 combines with J gene TRBJ2-1, with D possibly TRBD1 on 5 matching bases. V lost 0 bases, J lost 6 bases, and 18 bases lay in between. Germline CDR1 is KGHSH and CDR2 is LQKENI. This CDR3 is built from 17 residues. For the CDR3, the DNA is TGTGCCAGCTCACCACCGCCCCTGACAGCTTTCCCCAATGAGCAGTTCTTC. Protein sequence: CASSPPPLTAFPNEQFF.